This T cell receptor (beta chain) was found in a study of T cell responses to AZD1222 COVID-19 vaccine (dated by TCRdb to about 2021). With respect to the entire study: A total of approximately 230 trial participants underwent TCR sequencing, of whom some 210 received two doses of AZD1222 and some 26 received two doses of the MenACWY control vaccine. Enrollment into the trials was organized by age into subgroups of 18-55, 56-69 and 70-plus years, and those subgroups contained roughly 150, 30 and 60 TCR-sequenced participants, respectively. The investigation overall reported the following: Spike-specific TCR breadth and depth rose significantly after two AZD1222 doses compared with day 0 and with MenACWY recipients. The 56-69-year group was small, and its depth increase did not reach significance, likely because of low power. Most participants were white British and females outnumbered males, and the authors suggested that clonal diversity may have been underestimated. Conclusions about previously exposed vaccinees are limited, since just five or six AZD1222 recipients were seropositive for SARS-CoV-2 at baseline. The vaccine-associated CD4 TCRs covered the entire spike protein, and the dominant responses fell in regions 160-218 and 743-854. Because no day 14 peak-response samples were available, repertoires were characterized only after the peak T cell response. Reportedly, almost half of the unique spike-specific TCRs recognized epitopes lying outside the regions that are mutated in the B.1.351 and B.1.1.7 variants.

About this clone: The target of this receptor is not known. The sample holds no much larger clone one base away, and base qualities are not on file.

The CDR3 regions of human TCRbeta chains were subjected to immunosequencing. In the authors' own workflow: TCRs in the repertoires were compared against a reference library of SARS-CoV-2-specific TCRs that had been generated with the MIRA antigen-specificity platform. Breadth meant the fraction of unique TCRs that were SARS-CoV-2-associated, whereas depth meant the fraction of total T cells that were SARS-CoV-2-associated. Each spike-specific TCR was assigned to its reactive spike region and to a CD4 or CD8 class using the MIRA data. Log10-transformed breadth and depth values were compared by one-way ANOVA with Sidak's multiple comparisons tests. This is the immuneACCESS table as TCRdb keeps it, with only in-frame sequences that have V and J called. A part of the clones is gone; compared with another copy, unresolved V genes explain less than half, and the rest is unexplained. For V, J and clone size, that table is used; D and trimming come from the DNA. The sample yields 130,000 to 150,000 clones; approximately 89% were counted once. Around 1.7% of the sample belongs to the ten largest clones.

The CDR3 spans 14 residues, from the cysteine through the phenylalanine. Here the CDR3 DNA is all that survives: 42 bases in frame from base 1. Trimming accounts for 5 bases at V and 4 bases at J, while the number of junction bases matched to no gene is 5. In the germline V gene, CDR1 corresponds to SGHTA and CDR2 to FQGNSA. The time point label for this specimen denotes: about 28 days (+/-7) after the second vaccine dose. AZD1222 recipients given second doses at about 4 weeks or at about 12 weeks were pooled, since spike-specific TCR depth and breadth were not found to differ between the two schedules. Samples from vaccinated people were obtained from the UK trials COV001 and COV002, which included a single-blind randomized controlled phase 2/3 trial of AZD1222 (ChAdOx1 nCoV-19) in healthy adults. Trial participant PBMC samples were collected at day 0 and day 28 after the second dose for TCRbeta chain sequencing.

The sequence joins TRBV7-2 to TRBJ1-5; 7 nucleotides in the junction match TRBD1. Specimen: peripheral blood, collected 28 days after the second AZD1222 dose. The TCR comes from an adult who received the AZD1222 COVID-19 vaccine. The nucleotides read TGTGCCAGCAGCCCCGGACAGGCAAATCAGCCCCAGCATTTT. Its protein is CASSPGQANQPQHF. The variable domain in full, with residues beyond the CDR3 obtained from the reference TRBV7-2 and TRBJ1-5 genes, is GAGVSQSPSNKVTEKGKDVELRCDPISGHTALYWYRQSLGQGLEFLIYFQGNSAPDKSGLPSDRFSAERTGGSVSTLTIQRTQQEDSAVYLCASSPGQANQPQHFGDGTRLSIL.